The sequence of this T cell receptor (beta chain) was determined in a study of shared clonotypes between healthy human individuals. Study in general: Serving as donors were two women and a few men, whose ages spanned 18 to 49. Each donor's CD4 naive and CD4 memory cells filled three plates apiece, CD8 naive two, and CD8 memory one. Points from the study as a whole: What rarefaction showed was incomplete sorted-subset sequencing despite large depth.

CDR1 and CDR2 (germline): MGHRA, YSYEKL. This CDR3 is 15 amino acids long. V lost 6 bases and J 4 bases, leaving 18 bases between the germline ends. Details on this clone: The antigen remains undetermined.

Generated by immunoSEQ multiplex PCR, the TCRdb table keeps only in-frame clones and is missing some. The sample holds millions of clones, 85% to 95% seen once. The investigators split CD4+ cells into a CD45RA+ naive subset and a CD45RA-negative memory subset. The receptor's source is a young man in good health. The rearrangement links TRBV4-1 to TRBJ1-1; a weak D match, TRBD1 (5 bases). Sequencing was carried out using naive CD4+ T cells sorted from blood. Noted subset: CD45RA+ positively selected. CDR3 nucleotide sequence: TGCGCCAGCAGGGCAGTCGGGGGAAGGGGCACTGAAGCTTTCTTT. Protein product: CASRAVGGRGTEAFF.